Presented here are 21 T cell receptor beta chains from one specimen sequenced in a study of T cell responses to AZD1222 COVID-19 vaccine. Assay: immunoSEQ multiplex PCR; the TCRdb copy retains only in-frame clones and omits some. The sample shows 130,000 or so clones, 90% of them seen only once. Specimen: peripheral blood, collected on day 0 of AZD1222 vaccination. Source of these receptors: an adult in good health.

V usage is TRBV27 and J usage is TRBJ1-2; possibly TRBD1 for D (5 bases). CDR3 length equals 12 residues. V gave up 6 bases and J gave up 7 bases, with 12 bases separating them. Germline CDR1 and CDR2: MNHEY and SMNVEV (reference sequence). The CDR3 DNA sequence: TGTGCCAGCAGCCAGGGACTAGGTGGCTACACCTTC. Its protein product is CASSQGLGGYTF.

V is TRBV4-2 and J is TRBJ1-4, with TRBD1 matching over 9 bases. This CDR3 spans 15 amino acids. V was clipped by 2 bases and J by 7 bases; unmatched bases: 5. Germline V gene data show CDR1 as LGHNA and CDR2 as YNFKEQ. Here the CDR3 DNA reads TGTGCCAGCAGCCAAACCGGGACAGGGCTTGAAAAACTGTTTTTT. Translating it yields CASSQTGTGLEKLFF.

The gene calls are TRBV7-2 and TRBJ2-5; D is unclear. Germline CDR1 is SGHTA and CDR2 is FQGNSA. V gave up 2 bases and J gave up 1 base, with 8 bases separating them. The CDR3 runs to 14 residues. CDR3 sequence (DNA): TGTGCCAGCAGCTTAAGTCCTGCCCAAGAGACCCAGTACTTC. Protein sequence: CASSLSPAQETQYF.

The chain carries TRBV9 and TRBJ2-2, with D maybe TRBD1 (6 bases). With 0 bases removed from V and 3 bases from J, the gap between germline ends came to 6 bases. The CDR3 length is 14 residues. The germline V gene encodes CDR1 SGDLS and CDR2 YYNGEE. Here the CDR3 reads CASSVAGDTGELFF. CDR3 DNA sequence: TGTGCCAGCAGCGTAGCAGGGGACACCGGGGAGCTGTTTTTT.

The CDR3 loop reads CASSALDRNTGELFF. The CDR3 DNA is TGTGCCAGCAGCGCTCTGGACAGGAACACCGGGGAGCTGTTTTTT. This chain links TRBV9 with TRBJ2-2; D might be TRBD1 (6 bases). Trimming pared 3 bases from V and 1 base from J, leaving 10 bases between. This CDR3 comprises 15 residues. Per the germline V gene, CDR1 is SGDLS and CDR2 is YYNGEE.

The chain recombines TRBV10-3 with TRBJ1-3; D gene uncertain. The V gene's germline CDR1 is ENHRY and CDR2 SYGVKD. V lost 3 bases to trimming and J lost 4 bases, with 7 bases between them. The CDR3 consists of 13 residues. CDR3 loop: CAISEVQGNTIYF. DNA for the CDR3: TGTGCCATCAGTGAAGTACAGGGAAACACCATATATTTT.

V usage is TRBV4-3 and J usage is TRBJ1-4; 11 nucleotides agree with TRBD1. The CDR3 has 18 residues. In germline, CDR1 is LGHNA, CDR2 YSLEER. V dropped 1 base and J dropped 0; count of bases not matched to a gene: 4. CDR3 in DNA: TGCGCCAGCAGCCAAGTTACGGGACAGGGGGCAACTAATGAAAAACTGTTTTTT. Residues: CASSQVTGQGATNEKLFF.

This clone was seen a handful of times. CDR3 bases: TGTGCCAGCATCCCCGGGACAGGGGAAACCGGGGAGCTGTTTTTT. This codes for CASIPGTGETGELFF. The gene calls are TRBV28 and TRBJ2-2; 10 nucleotides agree with TRBD1. The length of the CDR3 is 15 residues. Germline CDR1 reads MDHEN; CDR2 reads SYDVKM. The trim removed 7 bases at V and 5 bases at J, leaving 7 bases unmatched.

Here the CDR3 DNA reads TGTGCCAGCAGCGCCCCCAGCGGGGGACCTCAAGAGACCCAGTACTTC. This codes for CASSAPSGGPQETQYF. This chain uses TRBV9 with TRBJ2-5, with 8 bases matching TRBD2. J gave up 2 bases and V 3 bases, and 9 bases lay outside the gene matches. The CDR3 sequence is 16 residues long. CDR1 and CDR2 from the germline V gene are SGDLS and YYNGEE.

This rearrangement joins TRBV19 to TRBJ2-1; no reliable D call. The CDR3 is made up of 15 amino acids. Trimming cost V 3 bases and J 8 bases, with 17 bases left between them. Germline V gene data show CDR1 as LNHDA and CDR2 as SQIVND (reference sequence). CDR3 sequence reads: CASSILVSTIYEQFF. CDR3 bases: TGTGCCAGTAGTATTTTGGTTAGCACCATTTATGAGCAGTTCTTC.

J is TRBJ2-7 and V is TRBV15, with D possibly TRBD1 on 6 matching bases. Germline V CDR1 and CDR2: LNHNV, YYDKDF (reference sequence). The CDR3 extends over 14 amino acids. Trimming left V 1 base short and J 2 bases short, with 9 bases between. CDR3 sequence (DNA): TGTGCCACCAGCAGAGGTTCAGGGGCCTACGAGCAGTACTTC. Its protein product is CATSRGSGAYEQYF.

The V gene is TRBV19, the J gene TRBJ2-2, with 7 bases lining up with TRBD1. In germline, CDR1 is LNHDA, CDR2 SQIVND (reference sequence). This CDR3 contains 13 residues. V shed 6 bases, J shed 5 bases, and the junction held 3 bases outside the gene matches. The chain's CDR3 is CASSPGGTGELFF. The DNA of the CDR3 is TGTGCCAGTAGCCCAGGGGGAACCGGGGAGCTGTTTTTT.

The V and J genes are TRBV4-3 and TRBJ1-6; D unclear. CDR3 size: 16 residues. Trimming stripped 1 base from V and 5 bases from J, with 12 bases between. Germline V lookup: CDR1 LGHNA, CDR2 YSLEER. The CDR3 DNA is TGCGCCAGCAGCCAAGCTATGGAGTTCCATAATTCACCCCTCCACTTT. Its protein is CASSQAMEFHNSPLHF.

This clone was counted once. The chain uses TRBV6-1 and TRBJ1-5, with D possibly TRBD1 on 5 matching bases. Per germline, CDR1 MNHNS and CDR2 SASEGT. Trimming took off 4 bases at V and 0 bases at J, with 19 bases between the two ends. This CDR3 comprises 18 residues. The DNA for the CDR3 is TGTGCCAGCAGTGGGTTACAGGATGCTCCCTATAGCAATCAGCCCCAGCATTTT. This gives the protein CASSGLQDAPYSNQPQHF.

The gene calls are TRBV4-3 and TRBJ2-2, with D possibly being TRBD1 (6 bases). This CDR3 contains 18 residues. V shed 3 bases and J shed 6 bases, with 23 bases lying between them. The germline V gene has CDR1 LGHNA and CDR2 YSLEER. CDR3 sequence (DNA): TGCGCCAGCAGCCACGGAAGGGTTGACAGGCTGCTTCCCGGGGAGCTGTTTTTT. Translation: CASSHGRVDRLLPGELFF.

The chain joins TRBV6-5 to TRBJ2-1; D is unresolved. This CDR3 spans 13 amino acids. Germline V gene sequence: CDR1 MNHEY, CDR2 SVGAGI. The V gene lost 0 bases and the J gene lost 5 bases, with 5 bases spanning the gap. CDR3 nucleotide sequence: TGTGCCAGCAGTTACTCCAGCAACAATGAGCAGTTCTTC. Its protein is CASSYSSNNEQFF.

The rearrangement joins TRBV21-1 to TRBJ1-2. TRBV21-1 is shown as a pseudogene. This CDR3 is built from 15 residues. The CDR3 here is CARPPPGRGRYGYTF. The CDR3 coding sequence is TGTGCCAGACCCCCGCCCGGCCGGGGCCGCTATGGCTACACCTTC.

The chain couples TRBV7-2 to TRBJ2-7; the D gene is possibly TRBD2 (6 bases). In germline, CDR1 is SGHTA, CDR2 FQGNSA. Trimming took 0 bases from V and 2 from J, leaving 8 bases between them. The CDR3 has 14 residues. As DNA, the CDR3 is TGTGCCAGCAGCTTAGCCAGACTAGCCTACGAGCAGTACTTC. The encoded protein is CASSLARLAYEQYF.

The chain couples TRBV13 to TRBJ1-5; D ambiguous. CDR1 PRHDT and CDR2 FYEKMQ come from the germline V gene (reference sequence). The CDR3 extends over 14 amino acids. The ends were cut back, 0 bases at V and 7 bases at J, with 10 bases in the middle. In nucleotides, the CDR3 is TGTGCCAGCAGCTTAGGTTCAGGTTTACAGCCCCAGCATTTT. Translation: CASSLGSGLQPQHF.

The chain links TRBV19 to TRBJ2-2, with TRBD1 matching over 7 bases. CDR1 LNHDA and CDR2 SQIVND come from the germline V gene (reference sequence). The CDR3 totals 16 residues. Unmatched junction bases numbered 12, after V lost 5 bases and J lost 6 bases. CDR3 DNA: TGTGCCAGTAGTGTAAGACAGGGAAACTACCCCGGGGAGCTGTTTTTT. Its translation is CASSVRQGNYPGELFF. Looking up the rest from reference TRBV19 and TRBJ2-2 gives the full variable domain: DGGITQSPKYLFRKEGQNVTLSCEQNLNHDAMYWYRQDPGQGLRLIYYSQIVNDFQKGDIAEGYSVSREKKESFPLTVTSAQKNPTAFYLCASSVRQGNYPGELFFGEGSRLTVL.

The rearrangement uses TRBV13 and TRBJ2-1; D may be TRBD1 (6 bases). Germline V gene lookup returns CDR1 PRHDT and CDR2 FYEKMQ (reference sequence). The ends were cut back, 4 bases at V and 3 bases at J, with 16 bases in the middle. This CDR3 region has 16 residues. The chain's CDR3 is CASSYSAGANYNEQFF. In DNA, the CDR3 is TGTGCCAGCAGCTACTCCGCAGGGGCTAACTACAATGAGCAGTTCTTC.